The 25 T cell receptor beta chains in this list originate from one sample, sequenced in a study of blood T cell repertoires in COVID-19. The table came from immunoSEQ multiplex PCR; TCRdb's copy has only in-frame clones and leaves some out. The table lists tens of thousands of clones, around nine tenths of them singletons. Material: peripheral blood. Receptors originate from a man aged 55 to 70 with active or convalescent COVID-19.

The chain combines TRBV7-9 with TRBJ2-5, with 7 bases fitting TRBD2. V shed 5 bases and J 6 bases; nucleotides not matched to a gene: 6. This CDR3 has 13 residues. CDR1 SEHNR and CDR2 FQNEAQ come from the germline V gene (reference sequence). This CDR3 reads CASSPSGGKTQYF. The CDR3 DNA sequence: TGTGCCAGCAGCCCTTCGGGGGGAAAGACCCAGTACTTC.

The rearrangement links TRBV28 to TRBJ2-1, with TRBD2 identical over 14 bases. The J segment lost 0 bases and the V segment lost 6 bases, leaving 7 bases of the junction unmatched. The CDR3 totals 18 residues. The germline V gene has CDR1 MDHEN and CDR2 SYDVKM. CDR3 protein: CASRLTSGGDSSYNEQFF. DNA for the CDR3: TGTGCCAGCAGATTGACTAGCGGGGGGGATTCCTCCTACAATGAGCAGTTCTTC.

This sequence joins TRBV2 and TRBJ2-1; possibly TRBD2 for D (5 bases). V lost 8 bases, J lost 0 bases, and 11 bases lay in between. Germline V CDR1 and CDR2: SNHLY, FYNNEI. There are 14 residues in the CDR3. The CDR3 protein is CASLPGSSYNEQFF. The CDR3 DNA is TGTGCCAGCCTGCCGGGGAGCTCCTACAATGAGCAGTTCTTC.

The chain carries TRBV14 and TRBJ2-7, with D unclear. CDR3 length: 14 amino acids. Germline assignment: CDR1 SGHDN and CDR2 FVKESK. V was shortened by 1 base and J by 0 bases, with 7 bases between the two germline ends. The CDR3 spells CASSQGAYSYEQYF. CDR3 in DNA: TGTGCCAGCAGCCAAGGGGCTTACTCCTACGAGCAGTACTTC.

The V and J genes are TRBV10-3 and TRBJ1-2; D unclear. Trimming shortened V by 8 bases and J by 2 bases, and 9 bases separated the two germline ends. This CDR3 comprises 12 residues. CDR1 is ENHRY, CDR2 SYGVKD, per germline. The CDR3 reads CAIGRENYGYTF. The CDR3 nucleotides read TGTGCCATCGGGCGGGAGAACTATGGCTACACCTTC.

V gene TRBV28 combines with J gene TRBJ2-7; perhaps TRBD1 as D (6 bases). Trimming pared 4 bases from V and 4 bases from J, leaving 11 bases between. The CDR3 covers 13 residues. In germline, CDR1 is MDHEN, CDR2 SYDVKM. CDR3 nucleotides: TGTGCCAGCAGTTCCCAACAGGGTTACGAGCAGTACTTC. Translated, it gives CASSSQQGYEQYF.

V usage is TRBV2 and J usage is TRBJ1-5; unclear D gene. Germline V CDR1 and CDR2: SNHLY, FYNNEI. The CDR3 spans 13 residues. Deletions cut 7 bases from V and 1 base from J, with 8 bases between. CDR3 residues: CASMRESNQPQHF. The CDR3 DNA follows: TGTGCCAGCATGAGGGAGAGCAATCAGCCCCAGCATTTT.

The rearrangement uses TRBV27 and TRBJ1-1; D remains ambiguous. Germline CDR1 and CDR2: MNHEY and SMNVEV (reference sequence). The CDR3 is 14 amino acids. V was shortened by 4 bases and J by 4 bases, with 13 bases between the two germline ends. The CDR3 protein is CASSSREVRTEAFF. Here the CDR3 DNA reads TGTGCCAGCAGTTCCCGAGAGGTTCGCACTGAAGCTTTCTTT.

This chain links TRBV2 with TRBJ1-1; D is undetermined. CDR1 and CDR2 (germline): SNHLY, FYNNEI. There are 11 residues in the CDR3. Trimming took off 6 bases at V and 5 bases at J, with 7 bases between the two ends. CDR3 region: CASRVETEAFF. CDR3 DNA sequence: TGTGCCAGCAGGGTGGAGACTGAAGCTTTCTTT.

The rearrangement uses TRBV13 and TRBJ2-1; 7 bases align to TRBD1. The CDR3 spans 14 residues. Germline CDR1 PRHDT, CDR2 FYEKMQ (reference sequence). Unmatched junction bases numbered 5, after V lost 3 bases and J lost 6 bases. CDR3 in DNA: TGTGCCAGCAGCTTGAGGACAGGCCCCAATGAGCAGTTCTTC. Translated: CASSLRTGPNEQFF.

The J gene is TRBJ2-7, the V gene TRBV5-1, with 8 bases matching TRBD1. The junction had 5 bases not matched to a gene; V was cut back by 0 bases and J by 3 bases. Germline values: CDR1 SGHRS, CDR2 YFSETQ. CDR3 length: 15 residues. DNA for the CDR3: TGCGCCAGCAGCTTGGGGCAGGGGGCCCTCTACGAGCAGTACTTC. Residues: CASSLGQGALYEQYF.

The CDR3 DNA reads as TGTGCCAGCAGTTACAGGGGTCTACAAATGAACACTGAAGCTTTCTTT. Translation: CASSYRGLQMNTEAFF. The chain combines TRBV6-6 with TRBJ1-1, with D perhaps matching TRBD1 (5 bases). The CDR3 length is 16 residues. Per germline, CDR1 MNHNY and CDR2 SVGAGI (reference sequence). V lost 2 bases and J 0 bases, leaving 13 bases between the germline ends.

The chain recombines TRBV10-3 with TRBJ1-5, with D hard to call. V lost 2 bases and J lost 5, with 10 bases in between. This CDR3 spans 14 amino acids. Germline lookup yields CDR1 ENHRY and CDR2 SYGVKD. The CDR3 nucleotides read TGTGCCATCAGTGAGGCAGGAGGCCATCAGCCCCAGCATTTT. Its protein product is CAISEAGGHQPQHF.

The J gene is TRBJ2-1, the V gene TRBV5-1, with 7 nucleotides matching TRBD2. Per germline, CDR1 SGHRS and CDR2 YFSETQ. V lost 3 bases and J lost 2; bases outside the gene matches: 5. This CDR3 has 15 amino acids. The CDR3 loop reads CASSSGGFTYNEQFF. The CDR3 DNA reads as TGCGCCAGCAGCTCCGGGGGGTTTACCTACAATGAGCAGTTCTTC.

V is TRBV30 and J is TRBJ2-4; D possibly corresponds to TRBD2 (5 bases). Germline V gives CDR1 GTSNPN, CDR2 SVGIG (reference sequence). Trimming stripped 3 bases from V and 2 bases from J, with 11 bases between. The CDR3 totals 14 residues. The CDR3 sequence is CAWSPGKSKNIQYF. DNA for the CDR3: TGTGCCTGGAGCCCCGGGAAGTCCAAAAACATTCAGTACTTC.

The DNA for the CDR3 is TGTGCCTGGAATGAGGGGGCGGACTATGGCTACACCTTC. Translating gives CAWNEGADYGYTF. The chain joins TRBV30 to TRBJ1-2; 7 bases map to TRBD1. V lost 4 bases and J lost 3; bases outside the gene matches: 5. This CDR3 spans 13 amino acids. Germline V gene data show CDR1 as GTSNPN and CDR2 as SVGIG (reference sequence).

The chain uses TRBV5-1 and TRBJ1-1; 8 nucleotides match TRBD1. The CDR3 consists of 15 residues. Germline V CDR1 and CDR2: SGHRS, YFSETQ. Unmatched junction bases numbered 6, after V lost 2 bases and J lost 3 bases. The DNA of the CDR3 is TGCGCCAGCAGCTTACCAACGACAGGGGACACTGAAGCTTTCTTT. This codes for CASSLPTTGDTEAFF.

V and J are TRBV3-1 (or the pseudogene TRBV3-2) and TRBJ2-1, with a weak D call TRBD1 (5 bases). Trimming removed 1 base from V and 4 bases from J, with 14 bases in between. CDR1 is LGHDT and CDR2 is YNNKEL in the germline V gene (reference sequence). The CDR3 is 16 amino acids. CDR3 region: CASSQAGRGGYNEQFF. DNA of the CDR3: TGTGCCAGCAGCCAAGCGGGTAGGGGTGGGTACAATGAGCAGTTCTTC.

The genes are TRBV7-2 and TRBJ2-3; D might be TRBD1 (5 bases). With 4 bases removed from V and 2 bases from J, the gap between germline ends came to 19 bases. Germline CDR1 reads SGHTA; CDR2 reads FQGNSA. This CDR3 comprises 17 residues. In DNA form, the CDR3 reads TGTGCCAGCAGCTCAAACCTAGGGGTGTCTTTCACAGATACGCAGTATTTT. It specifies CASSSNLGVSFTDTQYF.

The chain recombines TRBV6-5 with TRBJ1-3, with TRBD1 as a possible D gene (6 bases). Germline assignment: CDR1 MNHEY and CDR2 SVGAGI. The CDR3 is 15 residues long. The V end lost 7 bases, the J end lost 3 bases, and 16 bases lay between the germline ends. The CDR3 nucleotides read TGTGCCAGCACCCAATACAGGGATATTGGAAACACCATATATTTT. Protein: CASTQYRDIGNTIYF.

The chain is built from TRBV7-6 and TRBJ1-3; D call uncertain. The germline V gene encodes CDR1 SGHVS and CDR2 FNYEAQ. This CDR3 contains 12 residues. V shed 4 bases and J shed 3 bases, with 4 bases lying between them. The CDR3 here is CASSSLGNTIYF. The CDR3 coding sequence is TGTGCCAGCAGCTCTCTTGGAAACACCATATATTTT.

V gene TRBV5-1 combines with J gene TRBJ2-5; TRBD1 matches 10 bases. Trimming at V came to 4 bases and at J to 5 bases, leaving 8 bases not matched to a gene. The germline V gene has CDR1 SGHRS and CDR2 YFSETQ. The CDR3 runs 15 residues. The CDR3 region has the DNA TGCGCCAGCAGCCTAGACAGGGGGCGATCGGAGACCCAGTACTTC. As protein: CASSLDRGRSETQYF.

J is TRBJ2-1 and V is TRBV10-3; 10 nucleotides line up with TRBD2. CDR3 length equals 17 residues. CDR1 ENHRY and CDR2 SYGVKD come from the germline V gene. V lost 2 bases to trimming and J lost 7 bases; unmatched junction nucleotides: 11. For the CDR3, the DNA is TGTGCCATCAGTGAGCCCATAACTAGCGGGGTGGAAAATGAGCAGTTCTTC. As protein: CAISEPITSGVENEQFF.

The CDR3 loop reads CASSPGQGVGNTIYF. CDR3 bases: TGTGCCAGCTCACCAGGTCAAGGGGTCGGAAACACCATATATTTT. The J gene is TRBJ1-3, the V gene TRBV18; possible D gene TRBD1, 5 bases. Germline values: CDR1 KGHSH, CDR2 LQKENI. The germline V and J ends were trimmed by 2 bases and 4 bases, with 12 bases remaining between them. This CDR3 spans 15 amino acids.

The rearrangement links TRBV29-1 to TRBJ2-1; D is perhaps TRBD1 (6 bases). CDR1 and CDR2 from the germline V gene are SQVTM and ANQGSEA. Trimming stripped 5 bases from V and 8 bases from J, with 13 bases between. The CDR3 sequence is 12 residues long. The CDR3 protein is CSVMRDNYEQFF. For the CDR3, the DNA is TGCAGCGTTATGAGGGACAACTATGAGCAGTTCTTC.